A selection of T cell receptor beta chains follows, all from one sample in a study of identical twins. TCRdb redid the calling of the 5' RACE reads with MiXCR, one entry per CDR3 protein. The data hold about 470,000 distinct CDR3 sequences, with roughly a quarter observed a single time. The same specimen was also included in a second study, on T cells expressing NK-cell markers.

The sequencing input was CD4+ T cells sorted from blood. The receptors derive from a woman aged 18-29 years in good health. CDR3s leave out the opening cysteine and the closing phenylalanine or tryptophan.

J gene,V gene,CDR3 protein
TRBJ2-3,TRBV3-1,ASSQDFPSTDTQY
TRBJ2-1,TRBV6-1,ASNPSGKSYNEQF
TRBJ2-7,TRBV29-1,SVLWTVDYEQY
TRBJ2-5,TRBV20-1,SAEGVAETQY
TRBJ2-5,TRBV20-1,SASFGRKETQY
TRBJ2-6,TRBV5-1,ASSLAGLSGANVLT
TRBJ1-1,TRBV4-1,ASSPYLNTEAF
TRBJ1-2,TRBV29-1,SVEEDEGIYGYT
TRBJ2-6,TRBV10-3,AIRGQFFSGANVLT
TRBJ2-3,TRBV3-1,ASSQDRPAASDTQY
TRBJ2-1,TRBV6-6,ASSFMWEQF
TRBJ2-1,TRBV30,ARRQGNRYNEQF
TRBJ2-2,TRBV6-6,ASKFRATGELF
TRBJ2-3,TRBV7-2,ASSLQVPDTQY
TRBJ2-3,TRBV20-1,SAVSYSDTQY
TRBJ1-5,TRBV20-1,SARPLGNYGQPQH
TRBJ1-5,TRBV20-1,SARDRTGVKPQH
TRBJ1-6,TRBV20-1,SAGTGGSPLH
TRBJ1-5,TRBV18,ASSPGQGRQPQH
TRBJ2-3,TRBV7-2,ASSSWDLDTQY
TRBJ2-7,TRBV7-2,ASSLDGTHSYEQY
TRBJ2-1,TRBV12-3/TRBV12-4,ASSGPYRDNEQF
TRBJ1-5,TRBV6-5,ASSRWKGPQH
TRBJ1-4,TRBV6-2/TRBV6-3,ASSSTGSTGLF
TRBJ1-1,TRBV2,ASSPTGTGVSEAF
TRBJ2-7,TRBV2,ASKEQGTIYEQY
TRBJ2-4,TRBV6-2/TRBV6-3,ASRTSGNIQY
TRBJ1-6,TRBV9,ASSGGPTGVNSPLH
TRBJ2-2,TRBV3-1,ASSHRGDTGELF
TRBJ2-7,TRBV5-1,ASSFERGRYEQY
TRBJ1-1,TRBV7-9,ASSQGRGAEAF
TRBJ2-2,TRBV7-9,ASTTRGLATGELF
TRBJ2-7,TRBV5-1,ASSLAVGLGLAGSYEQY
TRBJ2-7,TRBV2,TFSLVLRGIRSSYEQY
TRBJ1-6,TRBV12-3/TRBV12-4,ASSPGQGDSPLH
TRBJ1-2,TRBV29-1,SVEGADNYGYT
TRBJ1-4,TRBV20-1,SAKSGTYEKLF
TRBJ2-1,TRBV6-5,ASSYSGLLYNEQF
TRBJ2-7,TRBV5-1,ASSFGLAGRYEQY
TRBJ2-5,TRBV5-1,ASSPGTTQETQY
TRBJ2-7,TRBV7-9,ASSFAGNYEQY
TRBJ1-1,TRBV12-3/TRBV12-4,ASGQAEEAEAF
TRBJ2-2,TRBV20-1,SAPGQGALGTGELF
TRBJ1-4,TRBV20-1,SAAGEKLF
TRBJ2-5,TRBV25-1,ASSDASGGQETQY
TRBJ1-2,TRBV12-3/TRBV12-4,ASSSGRERGYT
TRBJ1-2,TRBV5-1,ASSLAGGHYGYT
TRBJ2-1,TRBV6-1,ASSSRQPPRNEQF